Below are 17 T cell receptor beta chains sequenced from a single sample in a study of OX40 agonist ivuxolimab in advanced cancers. The assay was immunoSEQ multiplex PCR, and TCRdb's table has in-frame clones only and misses some. This table holds 50,000 to 65,000 clones, around 89% found once. Source: CD4+ or CD8+ T cells sorted from blood, taken in a trial of the OX40 agonist ivuxolimab. The receptors were gathered from an adult with an advanced solid tumor such as melanoma, head and neck, liver or kidney cancer.

The chain joins TRBV9 to TRBJ2-3; D might be TRBD1 (5 bases). The V end was cut by 0 bases, the J end by 2 bases, with 13 bases between. Germline values: CDR1 SGDLS, CDR2 YYNGEE. The CDR3 length is 16 residues. The CDR3 DNA sequence: TGTGCCAGCAGCGTAGTGAAAGGGGCCCCCACAGATACGCAGTATTTT. Amino acids: CASSVVKGAPTDTQYF.

This chain joins TRBV6-5 and TRBJ2-7; D perhaps matches TRBD2 (6 bases). The CDR3 is 12 residues long. Germline V gives CDR1 MNHEY, CDR2 SVGAGI. V lost 2 bases to trimming and J lost 7 bases, with 9 bases between them. The CDR3 DNA reads TGTGCCAGCAGTTACAGTGGAGGGGAGCAGTACTTC. Protein: CASSYSGGEQYF.

The chain links TRBV19 to TRBJ1-4, with D perhaps matching TRBD1 (6 bases). CDR3 size: 15 residues. The germline gives CDR1 LNHDA, CDR2 SQIVND (reference sequence). V was clipped by 9 bases and J by 8 bases, with 22 bases between them. CDR3 DNA: TGTGCCAGCGAACAGGGTGTAGGCCCAGTGGAAAAACTGTTTTTT. Its translation: CASEQGVGPVEKLFF.

This chain connects TRBV5-6 to TRBJ2-1; D is ambiguous. CDR1 is SGHDT and CDR2 is YYEEEE in the germline V gene. The CDR3 has 12 amino acids. Trimming took 0 bases from V and 4 from J, leaving 2 bases between them. The CDR3 loop reads CASSLEYNEQFF. The DNA of the CDR3 is TGTGCCAGCAGCTTGGAGTACAATGAGCAGTTCTTC.

This rearrangement joins TRBV7-9 to TRBJ2-1, with 10 bases that match TRBD1. CDR3 length: 14 residues. CDR1 is SEHNR and CDR2 is FQNEAQ in the germline V gene (reference sequence). V gave up 8 bases and J gave up 2 bases; unmatched junction bases: 3. CDR3 sequence reads: CASDGTGAYNEQFF. CDR3 DNA sequence: TGTGCCAGCGATGGGACAGGGGCCTACAATGAGCAGTTCTTC.

The chain employs TRBV11-3 and TRBJ2-1, with TRBD2 identical over 9 bases. Germline CDR1 and CDR2: SGHNT and YENEEA. V was pared by 4 bases and J by 8 bases, with 9 bases of the junction left unmatched. The CDR3 totals 15 residues. CDR3 sequence reads: CASSYTSGFYDEQFF. The CDR3 DNA reads as TGTGCCAGCAGCTATACTAGCGGGTTCTATGATGAGCAGTTCTTC.

Only a few counts were recorded for this clone. V gene TRBV30 combines with J gene TRBJ2-7; D is perhaps TRBD1 or TRBD2 (5 bases each). The CDR3 is 14 amino acids. V lost 2 bases to trimming and J lost 2 bases, with 13 bases between them. The germline V gene has CDR1 GTSNPN and CDR2 SVGIG (reference sequence). The CDR3 DNA reads TGTGCCTGGAGTCCTCGGGGCGCAGCCTACGAGCAGTACTTC. Translating gives CAWSPRGAAYEQYF.

The chain carries TRBV15 and TRBJ2-2, with a possible D match to TRBD2 (5 bases). CDR3 length: 16 amino acids. Germline assignment: CDR1 LNHNV and CDR2 YYDKDF (reference sequence). V was cut by 6 bases and J by 4 bases, with 18 bases left in between. The CDR3 spells CATSEGRGIGTGELFF. For the CDR3, the DNA is TGTGCCACCAGTGAGGGTCGAGGGATCGGCACCGGGGAGCTGTTTTTT.

V gene TRBV16 combines with J gene TRBJ2-7; no definite D call. This CDR3 comprises 14 residues. The V gene's germline CDR1 is KGHSY and CDR2 FQNENV. V gave up 2 bases and J gave up 2 bases, with 10 bases separating them. The CDR3 loop reads CASSQRTVPYEQYF. The CDR3 bases are TGTGCCAGCAGCCAAAGGACGGTTCCCTACGAGCAGTACTTC. The complete variable domain, with remaining parts taken from reference TRBV16 and TRBJ2-7, reads GEEVAQTPKHLVRGEGQKAKLYCAPIKGHSYVFWYQQVLKNEFKFLISFQNENVFDETGMPKERFSAKCLPNSPCSLEIQATKLEDSAVYFCASSQRTVPYEQYFGPGTRLTVT.

The chain is built from TRBV15 and TRBJ2-1, with 10 bases fitting TRBD1. Germline-derived CDR1 and CDR2 are LNHNV and YYDKDF (reference sequence). The CDR3 runs to 13 residues. The J segment lost 8 bases and the V segment lost 9 bases, leaving 7 bases of the junction unmatched. CDR3 coding DNA: TGTGCCACTCGGGACAGGGGTATCCATGAGCAGTTCTTC. Its translation: CATRDRGIHEQFF.

The chain combines TRBV27 with TRBJ2-1, with D perhaps TRBD1 or TRBD2 (5 bases each). Per germline, CDR1 MNHEY and CDR2 SMNVEV (reference sequence). Trimming cost V 7 bases and J 3 bases, with 16 bases left between them. The CDR3 consists of 15 residues. CDR3 DNA sequence: TGTGCCAGCACCAGAGGGACGTTGGGCTACAATGAGCAGTTCTTC. It translates to CASTRGTLGYNEQFF.

The rearrangement uses TRBV27 and TRBJ2-5; 10 nucleotides agree with TRBD2. The germline CDR1 and CDR2 sequences are MNHEY and SMNVEV (reference sequence). V gave up 2 bases and J gave up 4 bases; unmatched junction bases: 13. There are 18 residues in the CDR3. CDR3 coding DNA: TGTGCCAGCAGTTTACAACCGGGCCTAGCGGGAGTGGGAGAGACCCAGTACTTC. Amino acid sequence: CASSLQPGLAGVGETQYF.

V gene TRBV4-3 combines with J gene TRBJ2-1; D perhaps matches TRBD2 (6 bases). V was cut by 3 bases and J by 7 bases, with 22 bases left in between. Per the germline V gene, CDR1 is LGHNA and CDR2 is YSLEER. This CDR3 is built from 17 residues. The CDR3: CASSQAPTGRAGNEQFF. Written as DNA, the CDR3 is TGCGCCAGCAGCCAGGCTCCAACGGGGCGGGCGGGAAATGAGCAGTTCTTC.

V is TRBV19 and J is TRBJ2-4; D is undetermined. V was clipped by 4 bases and J by 5 bases, with 6 bases between them. Looked up from germline, CDR1 is LNHDA and CDR2 is SQIVND (reference sequence). The CDR3 extends over 12 amino acids. The DNA for the CDR3 is TGTGCCAGTAGTAACAGAGAAAACATTCAGTACTTC. It encodes CASSNRENIQYF.

The V and J genes are TRBV7-9 and TRBJ2-1; no clear D gene. V was cut by 5 bases and J by 2 bases, with 13 bases left in between. CDR1 is SEHNR and CDR2 is FQNEAQ in the germline V gene (reference sequence). This CDR3 has 15 residues. The CDR3 spells CASSPKALAYNEQFF. CDR3 nucleotides: TGTGCCAGCAGCCCCAAAGCTTTAGCCTACAATGAGCAGTTCTTC.

The CDR3 bases are TGCGCCAGCAGCTTGGACGGGACTAGCGGGTACTACAATGAGCAGTTCTTC. Its translation is CASSLDGTSGYYNEQFF. The chain employs TRBV5-1 and TRBJ2-1; TRBD2 agrees at 12 bases. The CDR3 loop spans 17 amino acids. From germline, CDR1 is SGHRS and CDR2 YFSETQ. The trim removed 0 bases at V and 3 bases at J, leaving 4 bases unmatched.

The chain employs TRBV7-2 and TRBJ2-5, with unresolved D. Germline CDR1 SGHTA, CDR2 FQGNSA. Trimming took off 6 bases at V and 4 bases at J, with 12 bases between the two ends. This CDR3 is built from 13 residues. DNA for the CDR3: TGTGCCAGCAGGAGTCAGAATTTAGAGACCCAGTACTTC. This translates into CASRSQNLETQYF.